This T cell receptor beta chain appears in the sequencing data of a study of T cell repertoires in cytomegalovirus infection. With 0 bases clipped from V and 3 bases from J, the junction kept 8 bases outside the gene matches. CDR1 SGHTA and CDR2 FQGTGA come from the germline V gene. The CDR3 contains 18 residues. The table lists this clonotype with many counts. TCRdb reanalysed the reads using MiXCR and keeps one entry per CDR3 protein. The sample includes approximately 490,000 distinct CDR3 sequences, roughly 10% of them seen just once. This sequence was found in a human donor in good health (CMV status not recorded). Some clones in this sample may be carry-over from other donors' samples. The specimen was PBMCs. The J gene is TRBJ2-3, the V gene TRBV7-3; 11 bases map to TRBD2. The CDR3 loop reads CASSLTASGGHRTDTQYF. Here the CDR3 DNA reads TGTGCCAGCAGCTTAACAGCTAGCGGGGGGCATCGGACAGATACGCAGTATTTT.